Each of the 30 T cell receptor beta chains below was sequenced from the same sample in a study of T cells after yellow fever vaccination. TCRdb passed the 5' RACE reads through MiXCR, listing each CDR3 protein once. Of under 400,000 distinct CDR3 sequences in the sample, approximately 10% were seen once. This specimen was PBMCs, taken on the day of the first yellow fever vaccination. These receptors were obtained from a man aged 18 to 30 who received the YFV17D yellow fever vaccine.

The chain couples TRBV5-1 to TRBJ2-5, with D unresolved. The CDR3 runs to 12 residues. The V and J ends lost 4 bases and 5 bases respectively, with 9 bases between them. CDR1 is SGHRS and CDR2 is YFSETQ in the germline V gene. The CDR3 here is CASSEMGETQYF. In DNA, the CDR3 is TGCGCCAGCAGCGAGATGGGGGAGACCCAGTACTTC.

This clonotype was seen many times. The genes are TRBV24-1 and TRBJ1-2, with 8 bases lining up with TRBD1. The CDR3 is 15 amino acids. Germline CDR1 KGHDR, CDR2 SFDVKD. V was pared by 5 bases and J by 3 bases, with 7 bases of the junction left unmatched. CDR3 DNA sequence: TGTGCCACCAGTGCCTGGACAGGGTCCGACTATGGCTACACCTTC. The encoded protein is CATSAWTGSDYGYTF.

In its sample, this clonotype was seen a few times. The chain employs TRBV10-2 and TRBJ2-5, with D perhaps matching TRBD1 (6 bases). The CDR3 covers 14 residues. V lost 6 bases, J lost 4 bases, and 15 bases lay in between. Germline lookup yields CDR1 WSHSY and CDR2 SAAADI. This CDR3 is CASRPGVEGETQYF. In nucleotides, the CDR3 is TGCGCCAGCAGGCCAGGGGTTGAGGGAGAGACCCAGTACTTC.

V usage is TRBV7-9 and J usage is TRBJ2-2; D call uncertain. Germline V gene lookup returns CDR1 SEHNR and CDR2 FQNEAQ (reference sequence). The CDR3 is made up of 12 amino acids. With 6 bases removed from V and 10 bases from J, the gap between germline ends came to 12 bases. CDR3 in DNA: TGTGCCAGCAGTTTCCAGGTTACGGAGCTGTTTTTT. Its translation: CASSFQVTELFF.

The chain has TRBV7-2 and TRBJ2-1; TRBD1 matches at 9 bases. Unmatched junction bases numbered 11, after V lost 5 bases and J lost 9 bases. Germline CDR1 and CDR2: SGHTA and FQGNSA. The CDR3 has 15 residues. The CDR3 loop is CASSPGQGSLGEQFF. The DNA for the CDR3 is TGTGCCAGCAGCCCGGGACAGGGAAGCCTCGGTGAGCAGTTCTTC.

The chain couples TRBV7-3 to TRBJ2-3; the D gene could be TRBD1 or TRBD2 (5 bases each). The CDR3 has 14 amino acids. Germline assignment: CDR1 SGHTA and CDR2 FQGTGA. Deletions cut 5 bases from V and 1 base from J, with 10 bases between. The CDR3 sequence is CASSPGRGTDTQYF. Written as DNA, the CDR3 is TGTGCCAGCAGCCCGGGACGGGGCACAGATACGCAGTATTTT.

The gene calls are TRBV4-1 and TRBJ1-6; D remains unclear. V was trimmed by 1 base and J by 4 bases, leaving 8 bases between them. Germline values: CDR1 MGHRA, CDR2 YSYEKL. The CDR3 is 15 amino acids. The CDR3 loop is CASSQGSQYNSPLHF. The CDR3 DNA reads TGCGCCAGCAGCCAAGGGAGTCAGTATAATTCACCCCTCCACTTT.

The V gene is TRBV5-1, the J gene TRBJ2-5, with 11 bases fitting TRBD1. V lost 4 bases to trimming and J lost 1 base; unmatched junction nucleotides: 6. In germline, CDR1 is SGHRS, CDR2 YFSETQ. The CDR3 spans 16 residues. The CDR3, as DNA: TGCGCCAGCAGCCCTGGGACAGGGGGATCCCAAGAGACCCAGTACTTC. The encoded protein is CASSPGTGGSQETQYF.

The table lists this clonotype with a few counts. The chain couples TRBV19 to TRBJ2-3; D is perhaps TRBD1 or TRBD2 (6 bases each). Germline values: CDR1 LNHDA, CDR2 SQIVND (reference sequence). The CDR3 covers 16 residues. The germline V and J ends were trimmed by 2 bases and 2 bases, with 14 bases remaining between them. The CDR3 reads CASSIRRGANTDTQYF. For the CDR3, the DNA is TGTGCCAGTAGTATACGTAGGGGGGCCAACACAGATACGCAGTATTTT. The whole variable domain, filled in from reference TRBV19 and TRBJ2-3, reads DGGITQSPKYLFRKEGQNVTLSCEQNLNHDAMYWYRQDPGQGLRLIYYSQIVNDFQKGDIAEGYSVSREKKESFPLTVTSAQKNPTAFYLCASSIRRGANTDTQYFGPGTRLTVL.

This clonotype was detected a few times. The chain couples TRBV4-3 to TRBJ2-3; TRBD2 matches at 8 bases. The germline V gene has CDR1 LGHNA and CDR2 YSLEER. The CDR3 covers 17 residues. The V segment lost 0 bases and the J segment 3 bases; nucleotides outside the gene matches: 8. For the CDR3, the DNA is TGCGCCAGCAGCCAAGATGTGTTTCCGGGGGGGACAGATACGCAGTATTTT. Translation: CASSQDVFPGGTDTQYF.

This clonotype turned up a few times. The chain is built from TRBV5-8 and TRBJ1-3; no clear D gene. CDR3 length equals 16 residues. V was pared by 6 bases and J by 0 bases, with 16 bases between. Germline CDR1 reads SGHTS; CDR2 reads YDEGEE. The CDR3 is CASKLFLRNSGNTIYF. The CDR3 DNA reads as TGTGCCAGCAAGCTCTTTCTACGGAACTCTGGAAACACCATATATTTT. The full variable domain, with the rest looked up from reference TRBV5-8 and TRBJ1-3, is EAGVTQSPTHLIKTRGQQATLRCSPISGHTSVYWYQQALGLGLQFLLWYDEGEERNRGNFPPRFSGRQFPNYSSELNVNALELEDSALYLCASKLFLRNSGNTIYFGEGSWLTVV.

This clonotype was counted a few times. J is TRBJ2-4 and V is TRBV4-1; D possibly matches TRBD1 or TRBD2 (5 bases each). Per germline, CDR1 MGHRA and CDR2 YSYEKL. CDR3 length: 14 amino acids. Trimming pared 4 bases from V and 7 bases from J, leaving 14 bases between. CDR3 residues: CASSRGTEKNIQYF. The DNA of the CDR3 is TGCGCCAGCAGCCGTGGGACGGAGAAGAACATTCAGTACTTC.

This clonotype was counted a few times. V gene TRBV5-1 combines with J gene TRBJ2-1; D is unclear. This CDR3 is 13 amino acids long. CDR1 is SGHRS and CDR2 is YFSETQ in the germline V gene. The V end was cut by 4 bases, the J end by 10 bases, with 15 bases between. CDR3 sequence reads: CASSRTGLGEQFF. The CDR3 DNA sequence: TGCGCCAGCAGCCGGACGGGCCTCGGGGAGCAGTTCTTC.

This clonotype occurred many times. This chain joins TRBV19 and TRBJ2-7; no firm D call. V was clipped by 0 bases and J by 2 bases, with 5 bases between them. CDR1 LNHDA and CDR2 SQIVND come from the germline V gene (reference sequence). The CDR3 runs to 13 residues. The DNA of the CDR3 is TGTGCCAGTAGTATAGAGGGGACCTACGAGCAGTACTTC. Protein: CASSIEGTYEQYF.

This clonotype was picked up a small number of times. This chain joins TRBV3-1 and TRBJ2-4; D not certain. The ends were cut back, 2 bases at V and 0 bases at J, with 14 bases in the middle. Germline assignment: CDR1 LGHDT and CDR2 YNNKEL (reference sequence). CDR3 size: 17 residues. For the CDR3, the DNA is TGTGCCAGCAGCCAACGGATGTCCCCGGTAGCCAAAAACATTCAGTACTTC. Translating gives CASSQRMSPVAKNIQYF.

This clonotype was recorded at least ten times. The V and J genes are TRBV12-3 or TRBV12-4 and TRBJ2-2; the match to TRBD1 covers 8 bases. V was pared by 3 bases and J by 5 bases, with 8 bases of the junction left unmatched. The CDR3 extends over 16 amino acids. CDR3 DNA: TGTGCCAGCAGTTTCTCCCGACAGGGGCGGACCGGGGAGCTGTTTTTT. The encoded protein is CASSFSRQGRTGELFF.

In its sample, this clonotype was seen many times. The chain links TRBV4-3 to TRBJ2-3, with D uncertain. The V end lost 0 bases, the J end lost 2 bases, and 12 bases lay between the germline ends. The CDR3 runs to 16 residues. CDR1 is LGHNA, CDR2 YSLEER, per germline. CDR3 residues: CASSQDAGGSTDTQYF. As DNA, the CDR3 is TGCGCCAGCAGCCAAGACGCCGGCGGATCCACAGATACGCAGTATTTT.

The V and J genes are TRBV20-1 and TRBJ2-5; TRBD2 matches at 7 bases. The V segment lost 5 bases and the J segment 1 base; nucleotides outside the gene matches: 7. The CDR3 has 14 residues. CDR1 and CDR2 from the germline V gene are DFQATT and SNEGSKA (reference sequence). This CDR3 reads CSADDSSGQETQYF. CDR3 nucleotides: TGCAGTGCTGACGATTCTAGCGGCCAAGAGACCCAGTACTTC.

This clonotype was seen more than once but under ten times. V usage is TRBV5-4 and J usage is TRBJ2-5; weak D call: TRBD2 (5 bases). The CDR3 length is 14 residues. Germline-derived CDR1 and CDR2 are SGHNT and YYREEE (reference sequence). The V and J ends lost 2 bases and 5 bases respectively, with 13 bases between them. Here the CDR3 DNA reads TGTGCCAGCAGCTTAGGTTCGGGGAGCGAGACCCAGTACTTC. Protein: CASSLGSGSETQYF.

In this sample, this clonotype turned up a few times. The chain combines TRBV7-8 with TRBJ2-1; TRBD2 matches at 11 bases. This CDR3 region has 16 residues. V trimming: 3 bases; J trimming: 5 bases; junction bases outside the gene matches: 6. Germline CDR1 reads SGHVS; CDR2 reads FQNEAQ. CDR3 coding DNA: TGTGCCAGCAGCTTCCATCCTAGCGGGGGGAACAATGAGCAGTTCTTC. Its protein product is CASSFHPSGGNNEQFF.

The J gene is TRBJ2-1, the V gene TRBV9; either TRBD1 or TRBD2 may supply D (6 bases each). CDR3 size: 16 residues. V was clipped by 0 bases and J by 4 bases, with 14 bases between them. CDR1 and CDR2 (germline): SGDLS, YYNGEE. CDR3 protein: CASSVAPGAWYNEQFF. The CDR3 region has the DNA TGTGCCAGCAGCGTAGCACCGGGGGCTTGGTACAATGAGCAGTTCTTC.

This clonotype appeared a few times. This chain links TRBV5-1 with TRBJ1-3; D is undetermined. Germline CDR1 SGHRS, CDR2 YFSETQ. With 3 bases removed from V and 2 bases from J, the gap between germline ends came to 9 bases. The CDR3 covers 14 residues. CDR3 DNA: TGCGCCAGCAGCTACGCGGCAACTGGAAACACCATATATTTT. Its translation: CASSYAATGNTIYF.

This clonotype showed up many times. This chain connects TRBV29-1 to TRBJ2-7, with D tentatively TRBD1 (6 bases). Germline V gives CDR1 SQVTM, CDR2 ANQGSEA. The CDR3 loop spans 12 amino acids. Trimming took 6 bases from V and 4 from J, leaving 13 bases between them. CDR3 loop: CSVLQGWYEQYF. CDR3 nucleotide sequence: TGCAGCGTGCTCCAGGGGTGGTACGAGCAGTACTTC.

This chain's CDR3 is CASSSGQGRTPLHF. Here the CDR3 DNA reads TGTGCCAGCAGCTCCGGACAGGGGAGGACACCCCTCCACTTT. This chain links TRBV27 with TRBJ1-6; 9 bases match TRBD1. The germline V gene encodes CDR1 MNHEY and CDR2 SMNVEV (reference sequence). The CDR3 loop spans 14 amino acids. Germline trimming cut 6 bases from V and 11 bases from J; bases unmatched to any gene: 8.

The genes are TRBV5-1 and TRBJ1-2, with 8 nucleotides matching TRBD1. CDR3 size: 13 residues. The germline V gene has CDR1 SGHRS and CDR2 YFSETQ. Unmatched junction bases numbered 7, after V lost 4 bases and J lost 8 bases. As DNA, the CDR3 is TGCGCCAGCAGCCTTGAACAGGGGGAGGGCTACACCTTC. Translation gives CASSLEQGEGYTF. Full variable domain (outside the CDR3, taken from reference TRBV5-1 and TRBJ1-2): KAGVTQTPRYLIKTRGQQVTLSCSPISGHRSVSWYQQTPGQGLQFLFEYFSETQRNKGNFPGRFSGRQFSNSRSEMNVSTLELGDSALYLCASSLEQGEGYTFGSGTRLTVV.

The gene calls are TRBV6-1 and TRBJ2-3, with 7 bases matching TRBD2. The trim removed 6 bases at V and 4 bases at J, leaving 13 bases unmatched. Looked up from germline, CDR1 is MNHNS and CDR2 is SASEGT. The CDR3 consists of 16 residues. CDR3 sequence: CASSDGAGEQSDTQYF. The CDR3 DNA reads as TGTGCCAGCAGCGACGGGGCGGGGGAGCAGTCAGATACGCAGTATTTT.

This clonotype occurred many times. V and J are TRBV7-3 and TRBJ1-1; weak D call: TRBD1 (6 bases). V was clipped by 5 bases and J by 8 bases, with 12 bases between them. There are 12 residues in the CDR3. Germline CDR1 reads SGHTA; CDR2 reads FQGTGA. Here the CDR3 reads CASSERGREAFF. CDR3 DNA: TGTGCCAGCAGCGAACGGGGGCGGGAAGCTTTCTTT.

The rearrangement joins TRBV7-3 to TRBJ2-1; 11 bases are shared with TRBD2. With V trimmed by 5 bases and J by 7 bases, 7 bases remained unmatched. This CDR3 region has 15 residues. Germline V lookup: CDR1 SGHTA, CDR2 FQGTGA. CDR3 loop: CASSVSSGGINEQFF. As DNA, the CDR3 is TGTGCCAGCAGCGTTTCTAGCGGGGGGATTAATGAGCAGTTCTTC.

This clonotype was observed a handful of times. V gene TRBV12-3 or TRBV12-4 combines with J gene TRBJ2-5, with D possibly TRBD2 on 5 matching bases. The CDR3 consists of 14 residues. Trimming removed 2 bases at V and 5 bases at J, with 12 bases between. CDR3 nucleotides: TGTGCCAGCAGTTTAACTGGGAGCTGGGAGACCCAGTACTTC. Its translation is CASSLTGSWETQYF.

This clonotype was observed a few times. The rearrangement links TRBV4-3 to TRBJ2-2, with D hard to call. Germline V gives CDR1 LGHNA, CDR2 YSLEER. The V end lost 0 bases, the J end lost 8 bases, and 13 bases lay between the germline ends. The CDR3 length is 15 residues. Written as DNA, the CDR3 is TGCGCCAGCAGCCAAGATTTGATGCCCCCGGGGGAGCTGTTTTTT. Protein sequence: CASSQDLMPPGELFF.